Listed below are T cell receptor beta chains from one sample, sequenced in a study of control samples from healthy donors and cancer patients. Method: immunoSEQ multiplex PCR; TCRdb's copy keeps in-frame clones and lacks some. The sample includes about 160,000 clones, approximately 94% of them seen just once. The sample consisted of PBMCs. Every receptor here comes from a man between 60 and 75 years old with colorectal cancer. Both conserved end residues are part of each CDR3. D genes are given only for firm matches.

d_gene	v_gene	j_gene	CDR3aa	CDR3nt
-	TRBV6-4	TRBJ1-2	CASSDNGRRGYTF	TGTGCCAGCAGTGACAATGGCAGAAGGGGCTACACCTTC
-	TRBV3-1/TRBV3-2	TRBJ1-1	CASSQTFAGGLTEAFF	TGTGCCAGCAGCCAAACATTTGCGGGGGGCCTGACTGAAGCTTTCTTT
-	TRBV5-1	TRBJ1-4	CASSLEGQAWEKLFF	TGCGCCAGCAGCTTGGAGGGTCAGGCCTGGGAAAAACTGTTTTTT
-	TRBV6-5	TRBJ2-5	CASSLDWDGAQYF	TGTGCCAGCAGTCTGGACTGGGATGGGGCCCAGTACTTC
-	TRBV28	TRBJ2-1	CASSYPPGLGGNEQFF	TGTGCCAGCAGTTACCCCCCAGGGTTGGGGGGCAATGAGCAGTTCTTC
TRBD1	TRBV28	TRBJ1-1	CASSSDRGGTEAFF	TGTGCCAGCAGTTCTGACAGGGGGGGGACTGAAGCTTTCTTT
TRBD2	TRBV2	TRBJ2-3	CASRTTSGSTDTQYF	TGTGCCAGCAGGACAACTAGCGGAAGCACAGATACGCAGTATTTT
TRBD1	TRBV9	TRBJ1-3	CASSVSGTGYSGNTIYF	TGTGCCAGCAGCGTTTCCGGGACAGGATACTCTGGAAACACCATATATTTT
-	TRBV6-5	TRBJ1-6	CASRRENNSPLHF	TGTGCCAGCCGCCGGGAGAATAATTCACCCCTCCACTTT
-	TRBV11-2	TRBJ2-4	CASSLVGGANIQYF	TGTGCCAGCAGCTTAGTGGGGGGGGCGAACATTCAGTACTTC
-	TRBV3-1/TRBV3-2	TRBJ2-5	CASSQAGETQYF	TGTGCCAGCAGCCAAGCTGGGGAGACCCAGTACTTC
-	TRBV19	TRBJ1-6	CASSPTGVNNSPLHF	TGTGCCAGTAGCCCCACAGGAGTCAATAATTCACCCCTCCACTTT
-	TRBV10-1	TRBJ1-2	CASSLSMDGFGGYTF	TGCGCCAGCAGCCTTTCCATGGACGGTTTCGGGGGCTACACCTTC
TRBD1	TRBV14	TRBJ1-6	CASSQDRVKNSPLHF	TGTGCCAGCAGCCAGGACAGGGTGAAGAATTCACCCCTCCACTTT